This TCR beta chain was obtained from a study of T cells in tuberculosis. The CDR3 consists of 19 residues. Germline values: CDR1 SNHLY, CDR2 FYNNEI. Trimming at V came to 6 bases and at J to 5 bases, leaving 12 bases not matched to a gene. Assay: immunoSEQ multiplex PCR; the TCRdb copy retains only in-frame clones and omits some. The sample contains tens of thousands of clones, over 90% of which appear only once. The receptor's source is a donor aged 10-30 years with latent tuberculosis or without tuberculosis infection. Sequencing was carried out using PBMCs. The chain combines TRBV2 with TRBJ2-2, with TRBD2 matching 16 bases. In DNA form, the CDR3 reads TGTGCCAGCAGACTCGGGACTAGCGGGGGGGCACGAGGGACCGGGGAGCTGTTTTTT. This encodes CASRLGTSGGARGTGELFF.